This T cell receptor (beta chain) was recorded in a study of shared T cell receptors in the human thymus. This CDR3 comprises 14 residues. CDR1 and CDR2 (germline): SEHNR, FQNEAQ (reference sequence). The ends lost 5 bases at V and 7 bases at J; junction bases unmatched: 6. TCRdb keeps only in-frame clones here, not all; method: immunoSEQ multiplex PCR. The sample includes approximately 400,000 clones, 85% to 95% of them seen just once. The chain carries TRBV7-9 and TRBJ1-5; the match to TRBD1 covers 9 bases. The source material was thymocytes. This receptor was identified in a human donor. The CDR3 coding sequence is TGTGCCAGCAGCATACAGGGGGCCGGGCAGCCCCAGCATTTT. Amino acids: CASSIQGAGQPQHF.